This passage covers 30 T cell receptor beta chains from one sample sequenced in a study of beta chain features in type 1 diabetes. Study-wide points: Patients with Type 1 diabetes showed moderately but significantly shorter TCRB CDR3s in all four CD4+ subsets.

Expressed TCRB transcripts were sequenced because the entire RNA isolate underwent reverse transcription. Clones were read by immunoSEQ multiplex PCR, and TCRdb kept only the in-frame ones, dropping some. The sample lists some 350,000 clones; 8% to 10% were seen once. No cognate antigen is known for these TCRs. Sequenced: central memory CD4+ T cells from blood. The receptor source for this set is a man aged 25 to 40 with type 1 diabetes.

V usage is TRBV6-1 and J usage is TRBJ1-1; D ambiguous. CDR1 and CDR2 (germline): MNHNS, SASEGT. The V end was cut by 2 bases, the J end by 5 bases, with 6 bases between. The CDR3 runs to 12 residues. The CDR3 reads CASSETWTEAFF. CDR3 bases: TGTGCCAGCAGTGAAACCTGGACTGAAGCTTTCTTT.

This clone was counted between two and nine times. The chain combines TRBV7-2 with TRBJ1-2; D ambiguous. This CDR3 has 14 residues. Germline V CDR1 and CDR2: SGHTA, FQGNSA. V lost 1 base and J 6 bases, leaving 12 bases between the germline ends. CDR3 region: CASSLVVGIHGYTF. Written as DNA, the CDR3 is TGTGCCAGCAGCTTAGTGGTAGGGATTCATGGCTACACCTTC.

The J gene is TRBJ2-3, the V gene TRBV7-2, with D perhaps matching TRBD2 (6 bases). Trimming cost V 5 bases and J 0 bases, with 15 bases left between them. Germline V gives CDR1 SGHTA, CDR2 FQGNSA. The length of the CDR3 is 16 residues. CDR3 region: CASSPPLRGSTDTQYF. DNA of the CDR3: TGTGCCAGCAGCCCCCCCCTCCGGGGGAGCACAGATACGCAGTATTTT.

This clone appeared a few times. The chain uses TRBV30 and TRBJ2-1; tentative D call: TRBD2 (5 bases). This CDR3 comprises 14 residues. From germline, CDR1 is GTSNPN and CDR2 SVGIG (reference sequence). V lost 7 bases to trimming and J lost 4 bases, with 17 bases between them. The CDR3 loop is CAYPRRSEYNEQFF. The CDR3 nucleotides are TGTGCCTATCCTAGGAGGTCAGAATACAATGAGCAGTTCTTC.

In its sample, this clone was seen a few times. The chain carries TRBV7-2 and TRBJ2-5, with D hard to call. The last part of the DNA fits TRBJ2-7 better; the J call may be wrong. This CDR3 contains 14 residues. CDR1 SGHTA and CDR2 FQGNSA come from the germline V gene. This CDR3 is CASSRSTSAYEQYF. CDR3 bases: TGTGCCAGCAGCCGATCGACATCAGCCTACGAGCAGTACTTC.

This clone showed up just a few times. The chain combines TRBV18 with TRBJ2-7; 7 bases align to TRBD1. J was trimmed by 3 bases and V by 0 bases; bases with no gene match: 8. Per the germline V gene, CDR1 is KGHSH and CDR2 is LQKENI. The CDR3 loop spans 16 amino acids. For the CDR3, the DNA is TGTGCCAGCTCACCACCGCGGCAGGGGGTAATCTACGAGCAGTACTTC. The encoded protein is CASSPPRQGVIYEQYF.

This clone was counted a few times. This chain uses TRBV6-5 with TRBJ2-7, with 8 positions matching TRBD2. The germline CDR1 and CDR2 sequences are MNHEY and SVGAGI. After removal of 6 bases from V and 0 bases from J, the junction contained 4 bases not matched to a gene. The CDR3 contains 14 residues. CDR3 nucleotides: TGTGCCAGCAGCCGGGAGGGGAGCTCCTACGAGCAGTACTTC. Translating gives CASSREGSSYEQYF.

This clone was picked up a small number of times. V gene TRBV6-5 combines with J gene TRBJ2-1; 8 positions agree with TRBD2. Losses at the gene ends were 2 bases for V and 8 bases for J; bases not matched to a gene: 8. In germline, CDR1 is MNHEY, CDR2 SVGAGI. The CDR3 has 15 amino acids. Here the CDR3 reads CASSYAGLGFYEQFF. The CDR3 DNA reads as TGTGCCAGCAGTTACGCGGGACTAGGATTCTATGAGCAGTTCTTC.

This clone was counted at least ten times. CDR3 bases: TGCAGCGTTAACCGGGACAGGAACACTGAAGCTTTCTTT. This sequence encodes CSVNRDRNTEAFF. This chain links TRBV29-1 with TRBJ1-1; 7 bases fit TRBD1. CDR1 and CDR2 (germline): SQVTM, ANQGSEA. CDR3 length equals 13 residues. V lost 5 bases, J lost 1 base, and 4 bases stayed unmatched.

The chain recombines TRBV5-6 with TRBJ1-5, with D tentatively TRBD1 (5 bases). CDR3 length: 13 amino acids. CDR1 is SGHDT and CDR2 is YYEEEE in the germline V gene. Deletions cut 4 bases from V and 4 bases from J, with 9 bases between. The CDR3 DNA sequence: TGTGCCAGCAGCGCGAAGGGGAATCAGCCCCAGCATTTT. Translation: CASSAKGNQPQHF.

The rearrangement links TRBV7-9 to TRBJ2-7, with a weak D call TRBD1 (7 bases). The germline V gene encodes CDR1 SEHNR and CDR2 FQNEAQ (reference sequence). The CDR3 is 14 residues long. V was clipped by 5 bases and J by 3 bases, with 14 bases between them. This chain's CDR3 is CASSRGTDLYEQYF. The CDR3 DNA is TGTGCCAGCAGCCGCGGGACAGATCTCTACGAGCAGTACTTC.

This clone has just a few counts. The V and J genes are TRBV6-1 and TRBJ1-4; D not resolved. Germline CDR1 MNHNS, CDR2 SASEGT. V was pared by 4 bases and J by 0 bases, with 9 bases between. The CDR3 length is 15 residues. The CDR3 loop is CASSVEGTTNEKLFF. The CDR3 DNA sequence: TGTGCCAGCAGTGTGGAGGGCACAACTAATGAAAAACTGTTTTTT.

This sequence joins TRBV19 and TRBJ2-1, with D possibly matching TRBD1 (6 bases). The CDR3 has 13 residues. CDR1 and CDR2 (germline): LNHDA, SQIVND (reference sequence). V lost 3 bases and J 9 bases, leaving 12 bases between the germline ends. The CDR3 DNA reads as TGTGCCAGTAGTATGGGCAGGGGAATTGAGCAGTTCTTC. Translated, it gives CASSMGRGIEQFF.

The genes are TRBV30 and TRBJ2-3; D gene unclear. The CDR3 consists of 13 residues. CDR1 GTSNPN and CDR2 SVGIG come from the germline V gene (reference sequence). Trimming left V 0 bases short and J 2 bases short, with 6 bases between. The CDR3 region has the DNA TGTGCCTGGAGTGTTACTTACACAGATACGCAGTATTTT. Its protein product is CAWSVTYTDTQYF.

This clone was seen a few times. The rearrangement uses TRBV27 and TRBJ1-1; 8 nucleotides line up with TRBD1. The J segment lost 7 bases and the V segment lost 6 bases, leaving 16 bases of the junction unmatched. This CDR3 spans 16 amino acids. Looked up from germline, CDR1 is MNHEY and CDR2 is SMNVEV (reference sequence). CDR3 loop: CASSFLPGQVKIEAFF. The CDR3 nucleotides are TGTGCCAGCAGCTTTTTACCGGGACAGGTCAAAATTGAAGCTTTCTTT.

V usage is TRBV5-1 and J usage is TRBJ1-1; D possibly corresponds to TRBD1 (6 bases). V was cut by 5 bases and J by 4 bases, with 18 bases left in between. Germline values: CDR1 SGHRS, CDR2 YFSETQ. This CDR3 spans 15 amino acids. The CDR3 protein is CASRFGQGGITEAFF. The CDR3 DNA is TGCGCCAGCAGATTTGGACAAGGGGGTATCACTGAAGCTTTCTTT. The full variable domain, completed using reference TRBV5-1 and TRBJ1-1, is KAGVTQTPRYLIKTRGQQVTLSCSPISGHRSVSWYQQTPGQGLQFLFEYFSETQRNKGNFPGRFSGRQFSNSRSEMNVSTLELGDSALYLCASRFGQGGITEAFFGQGTRLTVV.

The chain joins TRBV7-2 to TRBJ1-2, with a tentative D call TRBD1 (5 bases). The germline CDR1 and CDR2 sequences are SGHTA and FQGNSA. Trimming stripped 1 base from V and 6 bases from J, with 15 bases between. CDR3 size: 15 residues. The CDR3 spells CASSLVHGEGNGYTF. The CDR3 region has the DNA TGTGCCAGCAGCTTAGTTCACGGGGAGGGGAATGGCTACACCTTC.

The CDR3 DNA reads TGTGCCAGCAGTCATATTAACTATGGCTACACCTTC. Translated: CASSHINYGYTF. The chain recombines TRBV6-1 with TRBJ1-2; D unclear. CDR1 and CDR2 from the germline V gene are MNHNS and SASEGT. V lost 5 bases to trimming and J lost 1 base, with 5 bases between them. The CDR3 has 12 residues.

The chain recombines TRBV7-2 with TRBJ1-2, with TRBD1 as a possible D gene (5 bases). This CDR3 spans 14 amino acids. V lost 1 base to trimming and J lost 4 bases, with 10 bases between them. Germline-derived CDR1 and CDR2 are SGHTA and FQGNSA. CDR3 DNA sequence: TGTGCCAGCAGCTTAGAGGAGGGGATCTATGGCTACACCTTC. It is translated as CASSLEEGIYGYTF.

The chain employs TRBV19 and TRBJ2-7; 7 bases align to TRBD2. The CDR3 is made up of 14 amino acids. After removal of 5 bases from V and 3 bases from J, the junction contained 7 bases not matched to a gene. Germline assignment: CDR1 LNHDA and CDR2 SQIVND (reference sequence). The CDR3 spells CASSESGVLYEQYF. CDR3 nucleotides: TGTGCCAGTAGTGAAAGCGGGGTGCTCTACGAGCAGTACTTC.

This clone was seen only a few times. A read error likely explains this, since a far larger clone differs by one base. The V gene is TRBV9, the J gene TRBJ1-2, with D unclear. The CDR3 has 14 amino acids. V was clipped by 4 bases and J by 4 bases, with 14 bases between them. Germline V CDR1 and CDR2: SGDLS, YYNGEE. The CDR3 protein is CASSLGAAGYGYTF. In DNA form, the CDR3 reads TGTGCCAGCAGCTTGGGAGCCGCTGGCTATGGCTACACCTTC. The full variable domain, with the rest looked up from reference TRBV9 and TRBJ1-2, is DSGVTQTPKHLITATGQRVTLRCSPRSGDLSVYWYQQSLDQGLQFLIQYYNGEERAKGNILERFSAQQFPDLHSELNLSSLELGDSALYFCASSLGAAGYGYTFGSGTRLTVV.

CDR3 residues: CASSLGGGSSYEQYF. The CDR3, as DNA: TGTGCCAGCAGCTTAGGCGGCGGGAGCTCCTACGAGCAGTACTTC. The V and J genes are TRBV11-2 and TRBJ2-7; 7 bases align to TRBD2. Germline V gene sequence: CDR1 SGHAT, CDR2 FQNNGV. CDR3 size: 15 residues. Germline trimming cut 1 base from V and 0 bases from J; bases unmatched to any gene: 3.

J is TRBJ2-7 and V is TRBV5-1; D remains ambiguous. Germline V CDR1 and CDR2: SGHRS, YFSETQ. Trimming left V 0 bases short and J 2 bases short, with 15 bases between. The CDR3 runs to 16 residues. The chain's CDR3 is CASSLGASSGTYEQYF. In nucleotides, the CDR3 is TGCGCCAGCAGCTTGGGGGCTAGTTCTGGGACCTACGAGCAGTACTTC.

The chain joins TRBV6-1 to TRBJ2-7; D is tentatively TRBD1 or TRBD2 (5 bases each). Trimming removed 2 bases at V and 2 bases at J, with 19 bases between. CDR1 and CDR2 (germline): MNHNS, SASEGT. This CDR3 has 17 residues. Written as DNA, the CDR3 is TGTGCCAGCAGTGAAAGAGTGGGGCGGGCCTTCACCTACGAGCAGTACTTC. Translating it yields CASSERVGRAFTYEQYF.

A few counts support this clone. The V call is TRBV4-2, the J call TRBJ2-7; the D gene is possibly TRBD1 (6 bases). V dropped 0 bases and J dropped 0 bases, with 9 bases sitting between them. Germline V gives CDR1 LGHNA, CDR2 YNFKEQ. The CDR3 covers 15 residues. Here the CDR3 DNA reads TGTGCCAGCAGCCAAGAACAGGGCCACTCCTACGAGCAGTACTTC. Its translation is CASSQEQGHSYEQYF.

This clone showed up just a few times. The rearrangement uses TRBV7-8 and TRBJ1-3, with a weak D call TRBD1 (6 bases). Germline V CDR1 and CDR2: SGHVS, FQNEAQ. CDR3 length: 17 residues. The V and J ends lost 2 bases and 0 bases respectively, with 14 bases between them. CDR3 in DNA: TGTGCCAGCAGCTTACCCTGGGACACTGCCTCTGGAAACACCATATATTTT. Translating gives CASSLPWDTASGNTIYF.

The DNA of the CDR3 is TGTGCCAGCAGTTCCCAACAGGGGCGGTGGGAGACCCAGTACTTC. As protein: CASSSQQGRWETQYF. The V and J genes are TRBV27 and TRBJ2-5; 7 bases are a match to TRBD1. V gave up 4 bases and J gave up 5 bases; unmatched junction bases: 10. The CDR3 consists of 15 residues. Germline assignment: CDR1 MNHEY and CDR2 SMNVEV (reference sequence).

The sample holds a few counts of this clone. The chain couples TRBV9 to TRBJ1-6; no definite D call. CDR3 size: 13 residues. V was trimmed by 0 bases and J by 7 bases, leaving 5 bases between them. The germline V gene has CDR1 SGDLS and CDR2 YYNGEE. CDR3 DNA: TGTGCCAGCAGCGTAGCCGGAAATTCACCCCTCCACTTT. This sequence encodes CASSVAGNSPLHF.

The gene calls are TRBV7-9 and TRBJ2-3; tentatively, D is TRBD1 (6 bases). Germline-derived CDR1 and CDR2 are SEHNR and FQNEAQ (reference sequence). The CDR3 covers 14 residues. V was clipped by 3 bases and J by 0 bases, with 7 bases between them. As DNA, the CDR3 is TGTGCCAGCAGCTTGAGGGGGAGCACAGATACGCAGTATTTT. This codes for CASSLRGSTDTQYF.

The rearrangement links TRBV7-2 to TRBJ2-1; the D is unclear. From germline, CDR1 is SGHTA and CDR2 FQGNSA. The CDR3 sequence is 14 residues long. The V end lost 5 bases, the J end lost 7 bases, and 15 bases lay between the germline ends. CDR3 sequence (DNA): TGTGCCAGCAGCCTCTCTCAATATGGGAATGAGCAGTTCTTC. Translation: CASSLSQYGNEQFF.